This TCR beta chain was captured in a study of blood T cell repertoires in COVID-19. Study-level background: Samples came from the United States, Italy and Spain, spanning acute and convalescent COVID-19. PBMCs, B-cell-depleted T cells, or T cells were the source of the cDNA or gDNA that made up the material.

Deletions cut 5 bases from V and 5 bases from J, with 15 bases between. Germline V gene sequence: CDR1 SGHTA, CDR2 FQGNSA. The CDR3 covers 14 residues. In the study's own analysis: How many nucleated cells were present was estimated from reference gene primer amplification. TCRdb's copy holds only in-frame clones and misses some; the assay was immunoSEQ multiplex PCR. Clone size and the V and J calls come from that table; the DNA yielded D and trimming. Among about 220,000 clones listed, 80% were seen once. This TCR derives from a woman aged 65 to 85 with acute or convalescent COVID-19. The V gene is TRBV7-2, the J gene TRBJ1-2, with D possibly TRBD1 on 6 matching bases. The source material was peripheral blood. The CDR3 spells CASSRTGTLYGYTF. The CDR3 coding sequence is TGTGCCAGCAGCAGAACCGGGACACTGTATGGCTACACCTTC.